These 28 T cell receptor beta chains originate from one sample sequenced in a study of blood T cell repertoires in COVID-19. The assay was immunoSEQ multiplex PCR, and TCRdb's table has in-frame clones only and misses some. The table has about 93,000 clones, approximately 89% seen once; the top ten hold approximately 2.4%. The sample was peripheral blood. The receptors originated from a man over 45 with acute or convalescent COVID-19.

V gene TRBV18 combines with J gene TRBJ1-4; no definite D call. The V gene lost 0 bases and the J gene lost 8 bases, with 13 bases spanning the gap. The CDR3 has 15 residues. Germline CDR1 and CDR2: KGHSH and LQKENI. The CDR3 DNA is TGTGCCAGCTCACCACCGAACCTTACGGGAGAAAAACTGTTTTTT. Its protein is CASSPPNLTGEKLFF.

The V and J genes are TRBV4-3 and TRBJ2-2; D possibly corresponds to TRBD1 (5 bases). CDR3 length: 18 amino acids. CDR1 and CDR2 (germline): LGHNA, YSLEER. The ends were cut back, 0 bases at V and 5 bases at J, with 19 bases in the middle. The CDR3 here is CASSQDRAGMHVTGELFF. The CDR3 DNA reads as TGCGCCAGCAGCCAAGATAGGGCAGGGATGCATGTAACCGGGGAGCTGTTTTTT.

The chain uses TRBV7-2 and TRBJ1-5; TRBD1 is a possible D gene (6 bases). This CDR3 is 17 amino acids long. V was shortened by 6 bases and J by 2 bases, with 20 bases between the two germline ends. Looked up from germline, CDR1 is SGHTA and CDR2 is FQGNSA. In nucleotides, the CDR3 is TGTGCCAGCAGTTTAAGGGCGGGGGGCCAGGGCAATCAGCCCCAGCATTTT. This translates into CASSLRAGGQGNQPQHF.

This clone came up once. The V and J genes are TRBV4-3 and TRBJ2-5, with D possibly TRBD1 on 6 matching bases. The V and J ends lost 0 bases and 0 bases respectively, with 17 bases between them. Germline V lookup: CDR1 LGHNA, CDR2 YSLEER. This CDR3 has 18 amino acids. CDR3 sequence: CASSQEIGAGADQETQYF. DNA of the CDR3: TGCGCCAGCAGCCAAGAGATAGGGGCAGGGGCCGACCAAGAGACCCAGTACTTC.

This chain joins TRBV9 and TRBJ1-1; 8 bases are a match to TRBD1. Germline CDR1 is SGDLS and CDR2 is YYNGEE. The CDR3 is 15 amino acids. J was trimmed by 1 base and V by 3 bases; bases with no gene match: 5. The CDR3 here is CASSATGQANTEAFF. In nucleotides, the CDR3 is TGTGCCAGCAGCGCTACGGGACAGGCGAACACTGAAGCTTTCTTT.

This rearrangement joins TRBV9 to TRBJ2-3; 9 bases are shared with TRBD2. CDR3 length equals 14 residues. The J segment lost 13 bases and the V segment lost 0 bases, leaving 9 bases of the junction unmatched. The germline V gene has CDR1 SGDLS and CDR2 YYNGEE. CDR3 amino acids: CASSVDAGGLLEYF. In DNA, the CDR3 is TGTGCCAGCAGCGTAGACGCGGGAGGGTTATTGGAGTATTTT.

The chain links TRBV28 to TRBJ1-2; 9 bases agree with TRBD1. Trimming at V came to 5 bases and at J to 8 bases, leaving 12 bases not matched to a gene. This CDR3 is 15 amino acids long. Germline CDR1 reads MDHEN; CDR2 reads SYDVKM. The DNA of the CDR3 is TGTGCCAGCAGTGGACGCCGGGACAGGGCTTGGGGCTACACCTTC. Translated, it gives CASSGRRDRAWGYTF.

The chain is built from TRBV14 and TRBJ2-5; TRBD1 aligns across 8 bases. This CDR3 is built from 14 residues. With V trimmed by 4 bases and J by 2 bases, 3 bases remained unmatched. Germline-derived CDR1 and CDR2 are SGHDN and FVKESK. CDR3 loop: CASSRNRGQETQYF. CDR3 DNA sequence: TGTGCCAGCAGCCGAAACAGGGGGCAAGAGACCCAGTACTTC.

The CDR3 coding sequence is TGTGCCAGCAGCTTACCCGAGACCTATAATTCACCCCTCCACTTT. Protein: CASSLPETYNSPLHF. The J gene is TRBJ1-6, the V gene TRBV11-2; no definite D call. Germline V CDR1 and CDR2: SGHAT, FQNNGV. The V end was cut by 2 bases, the J end by 2 bases, with 7 bases between. This CDR3 spans 15 amino acids. The full variable domain, in which reference TRBV11-2 and TRBJ1-6 provide the parts outside the CDR3, is EAGVAQSPRYKIIEKRQSVAFWCNPISGHATLYWYQQILGQGPKLLIQFQNNGVVDDSQLPKDRFSAERLKGVDSTLKIQPAKLEDSAVYLCASSLPETYNSPLHFGNGTRLTVT.

The rearrangement uses TRBV7-9 and TRBJ2-1; D ambiguous. The CDR3 runs 15 residues. Germline-derived CDR1 and CDR2 are SEHNR and FQNEAQ (reference sequence). The germline V and J ends were trimmed by 5 bases and 3 bases, with 14 bases remaining between them. The CDR3 loop is CASSPSPSGYNEQFF. The CDR3 region has the DNA TGTGCCAGCAGCCCAAGTCCGTCAGGCTACAATGAGCAGTTCTTC.

The chain combines TRBV28 with TRBJ1-5; TRBD1 might be the D (6 bases). Trimming took 5 bases from V and 7 from J, leaving 18 bases between them. CDR3 size: 15 residues. Germline V CDR1 and CDR2: MDHEN, SYDVKM. The chain's CDR3 is CASSPPTGLGQPQHF. Written as DNA, the CDR3 is TGTGCCAGCAGTCCTCCTACAGGGTTGGGGCAGCCCCAGCATTTT.

This chain links TRBV5-1 with TRBJ2-1, with 11 nucleotides matching TRBD2. Germline CDR1 reads SGHRS; CDR2 reads YFSETQ. The V and J ends lost 5 bases and 8 bases, in that order; junction bases with no gene match: 6. The CDR3 sequence is 14 residues long. In DNA, the CDR3 is TGCGCCAGCAGTTTCACTAGCGGGGGACATGAGCAGTTCTTC. It encodes CASSFTSGGHEQFF.

This chain uses TRBV18 with TRBJ2-5; 8 bases map to TRBD1. This CDR3 has 14 amino acids. Trimming took 3 bases from V and 3 from J; bases not matched to a gene: 3. Germline V lookup: CDR1 KGHSH, CDR2 LQKENI. The CDR3 DNA follows: TGTGCCAGCTCACCCGGACAGGGAGAAGAGACCCAGTACTTC. It translates to CASSPGQGEETQYF.

The V call is TRBV4-3, the J call TRBJ2-4, with D maybe TRBD2 (5 bases). V was shortened by 3 bases and J by 8 bases, with 11 bases between the two germline ends. The CDR3 spans 13 residues. The germline V gene encodes CDR1 LGHNA and CDR2 YSLEER. CDR3 nucleotides: TGCGCCAGCAGCCAGAAAAACGGGGACATTCAGTACTTC. Translation gives CASSQKNGDIQYF.

The chain links TRBV7-2 to TRBJ2-5; D remains unclear. The CDR3 has 15 amino acids. Deletions cut 1 base from V and 5 bases from J, with 14 bases between. Germline lookup yields CDR1 SGHTA and CDR2 FQGNSA. The DNA for the CDR3 is TGTGCCAGCAGCTTAGAGAGACTGATGAGGGAGACCCAGTACTTC. This gives the protein CASSLERLMRETQYF.

The chain is built from TRBV10-3 and TRBJ2-1; TRBD2 is a possible D gene (6 bases). Trimming took off 2 bases at V and 7 bases at J, with 15 bases between the two ends. The length of the CDR3 is 15 residues. The V gene's germline CDR1 is ENHRY and CDR2 SYGVKD. This chain's CDR3 is CAISEEGLLKNEQFF. CDR3 nucleotides: TGTGCCATCAGTGAGGAGGGACTCCTTAAGAATGAGCAGTTCTTC.

This sequence joins TRBV6-5 and TRBJ1-1, with D unresolved. Germline CDR1 reads MNHEY; CDR2 reads SVGAGI. V lost 6 bases to trimming and J lost 4 bases, with 6 bases between them. This CDR3 is 11 amino acids long. The CDR3 loop is CASREGTEAFF. The CDR3 bases are TGTGCCAGCAGGGAGGGCACTGAAGCTTTCTTT.

On this clone itself: This specimen includes other DNA sequences encoding the same CDR3. This chain links TRBV7-2 with TRBJ2-5; TRBD2 agrees at 11 bases. J was trimmed by 3 bases and V by 5 bases; bases with no gene match: 2. This CDR3 comprises 14 residues. Germline V CDR1 and CDR2: SGHTA, FQGNSA. CDR3 in amino acids: CASSLSGGEETQYF. CDR3 nucleotides: TGTGCCAGCAGCCTTAGCGGGGGGGAAGAGACCCAGTACTTC.

This sequence joins TRBV28 and TRBJ1-2; D is ambiguous. The CDR3 spans 12 residues. The V gene's germline CDR1 is MDHEN and CDR2 SYDVKM. V was cut by 8 bases and J by 3 bases, with 10 bases left in between. In DNA form, the CDR3 reads TGTGCCAGCTTGCGCCAGGACTATGGCTACACCTTC. Amino acid sequence: CASLRQDYGYTF.

This clone was observed a single time. The chain couples TRBV27 to TRBJ1-1; D perhaps matches TRBD1 (5 bases). This CDR3 is built from 16 residues. With 5 bases removed from V and 8 bases from J, the gap between germline ends came to 24 bases. Per germline, CDR1 MNHEY and CDR2 SMNVEV (reference sequence). CDR3 in DNA: TGTGCCAGCAGTCCTCCTAGTGGGGGGGACTTTGCGGAAGCTTTCTTT. Amino acids: CASSPPSGGDFAEAFF.

The table lists this clone with a count of one. The chain employs TRBV30 and TRBJ2-6, with TRBD1 matching over 9 bases. The CDR3 runs to 18 residues. V trimming: 0 bases; J trimming: 1 base; junction bases outside the gene matches: 7. Germline CDR1 GTSNPN, CDR2 SVGIG (reference sequence). CDR3 DNA: TGTGCCTGGAGTGTTGGGACAGGGCGCCCGTCTGGGGCCAACGTCCTGACTTTC. Translation: CAWSVGTGRPSGANVLTF.

This chain connects TRBV27 to TRBJ1-2, with a weak D call TRBD1 (6 bases). The CDR3 has 14 residues. Trimming cost V 0 bases and J 2 bases, with 7 bases left between them. Germline-derived CDR1 and CDR2 are MNHEY and SMNVEV (reference sequence). CDR3 residues: CASSLSGQNYGYTF. The CDR3 region has the DNA TGTGCCAGCAGTTTATCTGGACAGAACTATGGCTACACCTTC.

This chain connects TRBV29-1 to TRBJ2-3; perhaps TRBD1 as D (6 bases). The CDR3 totals 14 residues. Germline CDR1 and CDR2: SQVTM and ANQGSEA. Trimming cost V 4 bases and J 1 base, with 12 bases left between them. This CDR3 is CSVGGPGGTDTQYF. In DNA form, the CDR3 reads TGCAGCGTTGGTGGTCCAGGGGGCACAGATACGCAGTATTTT.

This chain joins TRBV19 and TRBJ2-4; 9 bases line up with TRBD1. The CDR3 is made up of 14 amino acids. J was trimmed by 8 bases and V by 6 bases; bases with no gene match: 8. Germline CDR1 reads LNHDA; CDR2 reads SQIVND (reference sequence). This CDR3 is CASSHRDRVDIQYF. The CDR3 DNA reads as TGTGCCAGTAGCCACCGGGACAGGGTTGACATTCAGTACTTC.

The chain combines TRBV24-1 with TRBJ2-3; D is undetermined. V gave up 2 bases and J gave up 6 bases, with 14 bases separating them. Germline assignment: CDR1 KGHDR and CDR2 SFDVKD. The CDR3 length is 15 residues. The CDR3 region has the DNA TGTGCCACCAGTGATTCCCCCGGTTTTATGGATACGCAGTATTTT. Translated, it gives CATSDSPGFMDTQYF.

This chain uses TRBV12-3 or TRBV12-4 with TRBJ2-1; 10 nucleotides line up with TRBD1. J lost 9 bases, V lost 11 bases, and 7 bases had no gene match. This CDR3 comprises 12 residues. CDR3 sequence: CAGPGQGSEQFF. The CDR3 nucleotides are TGTGCCGGCCCGGGACAGGGGTCTGAGCAGTTCTTC.

This chain links TRBV28 with TRBJ1-4; TRBD1 agrees at 11 bases. Unmatched junction bases numbered 5, after V lost 3 bases and J lost 8 bases. Germline V gene sequence: CDR1 MDHEN, CDR2 SYDVKM. This CDR3 has 15 residues. The CDR3 DNA reads TGTGCCAGCAGTTTGAGGGACAGGGGGGAGGAAAAACTGTTTTTT. The encoded protein is CASSLRDRGEEKLFF.

The chain couples TRBV18 to TRBJ2-3; TRBD2 is a possible D gene (7 bases). Germline CDR1 reads KGHSH; CDR2 reads LQKENI. V was clipped by 3 bases and J by 1 base, with 20 bases between them. The CDR3 consists of 18 residues. The CDR3 protein is CASSPPLLGGVRTDTQYF. DNA of the CDR3: TGTGCCAGCTCACCCCCCTTATTAGGGGGGGTACGCACAGATACGCAGTATTTT.